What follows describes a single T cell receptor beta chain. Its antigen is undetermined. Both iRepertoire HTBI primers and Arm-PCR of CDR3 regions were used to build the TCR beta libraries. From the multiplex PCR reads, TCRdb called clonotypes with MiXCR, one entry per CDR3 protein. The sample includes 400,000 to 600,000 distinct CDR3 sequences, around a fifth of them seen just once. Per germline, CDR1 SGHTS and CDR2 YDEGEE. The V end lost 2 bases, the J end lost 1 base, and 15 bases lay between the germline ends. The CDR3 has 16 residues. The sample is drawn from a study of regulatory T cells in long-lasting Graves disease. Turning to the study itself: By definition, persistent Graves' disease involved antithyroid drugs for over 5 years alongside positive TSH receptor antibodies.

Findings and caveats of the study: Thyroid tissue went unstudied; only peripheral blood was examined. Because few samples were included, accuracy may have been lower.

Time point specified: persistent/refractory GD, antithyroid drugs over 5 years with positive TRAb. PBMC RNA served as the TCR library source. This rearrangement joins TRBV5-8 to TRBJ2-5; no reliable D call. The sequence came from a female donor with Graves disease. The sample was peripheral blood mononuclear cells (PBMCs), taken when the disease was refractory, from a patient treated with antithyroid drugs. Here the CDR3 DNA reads TGTGCCAGCAGCTTAGGTATGGGTGGTATCCAAGAGACCCAGTACTTC. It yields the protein CASSLGMGGIQETQYF.